This TCR beta chain appears in the sequencing data of a study of beta chain features in type 1 diabetes. Across the whole study: There were 95 million to 110 million sorted cells examined across all samples. Study results and limitations: A moderate, significant TCRB CDR3 shortening appeared in type 1 diabetes across four CD4+ subsets. It was among patients, rather than healthy donors, that naive, central memory and Treg TCRB repertoires appeared more similar. Type 1 diabetes patients had fewer VDJ junction insertions and more deletions.

The entirety of the isolated RNA underwent reverse transcription, so expressed TCRB transcripts were sequenced. Method: immunoSEQ multiplex PCR; TCRdb's copy keeps in-frame clones and lacks some. The data hold about 740,000 clones, with under 15% observed a single time. V was pared by 6 bases and J by 7 bases, with 13 bases between. The CDR3 has 14 amino acids. From germline, CDR1 is MNHEY and CDR2 SMNVEV (reference sequence). A remark on this clone: What it recognizes is unknown.

This TCR was sampled from a man between 18 and 35 years old with type 1 diabetes. The gene calls are TRBV27 and TRBJ1-6; D is ambiguous. Sequencing was done on a sample of naive CD4+ T cells from blood. The CDR3 sequence is CASRGAVGNSPLHF. DNA for the CDR3: TGTGCCAGCAGAGGAGCCGTGGGGAATTCACCCCTCCACTTT.